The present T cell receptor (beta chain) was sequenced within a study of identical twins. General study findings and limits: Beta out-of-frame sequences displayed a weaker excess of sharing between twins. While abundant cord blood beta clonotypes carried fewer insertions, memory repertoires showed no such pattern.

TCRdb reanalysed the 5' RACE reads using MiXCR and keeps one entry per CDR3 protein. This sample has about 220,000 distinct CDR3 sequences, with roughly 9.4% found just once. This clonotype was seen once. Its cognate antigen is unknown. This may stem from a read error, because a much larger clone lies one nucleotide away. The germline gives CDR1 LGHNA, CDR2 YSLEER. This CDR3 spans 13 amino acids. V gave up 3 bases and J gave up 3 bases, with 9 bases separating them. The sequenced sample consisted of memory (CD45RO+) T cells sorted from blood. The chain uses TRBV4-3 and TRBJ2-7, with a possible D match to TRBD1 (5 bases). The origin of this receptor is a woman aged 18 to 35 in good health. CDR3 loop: CASSQDQGYEQYF. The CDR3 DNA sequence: TGCGCCAGCAGCCAGGATCAGGGCTACGAGCAGTACTTC.